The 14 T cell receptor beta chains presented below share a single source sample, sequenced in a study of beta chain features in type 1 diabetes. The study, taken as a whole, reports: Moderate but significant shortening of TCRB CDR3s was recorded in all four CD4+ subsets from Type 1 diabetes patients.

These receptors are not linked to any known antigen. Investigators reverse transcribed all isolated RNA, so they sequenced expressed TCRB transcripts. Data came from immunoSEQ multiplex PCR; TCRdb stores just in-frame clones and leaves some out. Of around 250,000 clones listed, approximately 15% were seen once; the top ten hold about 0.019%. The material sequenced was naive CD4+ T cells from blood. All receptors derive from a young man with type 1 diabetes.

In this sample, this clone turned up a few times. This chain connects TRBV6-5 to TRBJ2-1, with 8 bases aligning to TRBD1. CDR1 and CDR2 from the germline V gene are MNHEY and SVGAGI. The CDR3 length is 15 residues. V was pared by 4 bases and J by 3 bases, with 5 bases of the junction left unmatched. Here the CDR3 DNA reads TGTGCCAGCAGTTTTTCACAGGGGGGCTACAATGAGCAGTTCTTC. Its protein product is CASSFSQGGYNEQFF.

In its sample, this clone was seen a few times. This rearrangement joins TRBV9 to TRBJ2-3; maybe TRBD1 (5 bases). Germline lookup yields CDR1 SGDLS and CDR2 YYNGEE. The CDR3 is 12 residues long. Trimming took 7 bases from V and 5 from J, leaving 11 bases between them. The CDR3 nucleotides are TGTGCCAGCTCGATAGGGGAAGATACGCAGTATTTT. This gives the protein CASSIGEDTQYF.

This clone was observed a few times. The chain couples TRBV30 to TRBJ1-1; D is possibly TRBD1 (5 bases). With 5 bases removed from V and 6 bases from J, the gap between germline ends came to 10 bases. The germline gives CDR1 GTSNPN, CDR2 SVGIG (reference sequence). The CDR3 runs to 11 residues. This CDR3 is CAWSPTAEAFF. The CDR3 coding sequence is TGTGCCTGGTCTCCGACAGCTGAAGCTTTCTTT.

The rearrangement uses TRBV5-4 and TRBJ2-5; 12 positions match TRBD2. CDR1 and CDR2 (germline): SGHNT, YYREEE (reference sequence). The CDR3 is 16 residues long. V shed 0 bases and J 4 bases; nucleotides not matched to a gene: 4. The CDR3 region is CASSLGTSGARETQYF. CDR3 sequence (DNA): TGTGCCAGCAGCTTGGGGACTAGCGGGGCCCGAGAGACCCAGTACTTC. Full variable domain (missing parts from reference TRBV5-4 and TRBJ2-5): ETGVTQSPTHLIKTRGQQVTLRCSSQSGHNTVSWYQQALGQGPQFIFQYYREEENGRGNFPPRFSGLQFPNYSSELNVNALELDDSALYLCASSLGTSGARETQYFGPGTRLLVL.

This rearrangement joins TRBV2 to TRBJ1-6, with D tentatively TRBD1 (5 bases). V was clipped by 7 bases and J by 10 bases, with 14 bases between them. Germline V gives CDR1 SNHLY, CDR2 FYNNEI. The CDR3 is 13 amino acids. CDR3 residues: CASIGGGFSPLHF. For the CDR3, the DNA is TGTGCCAGCATTGGGGGGGGTTTCTCACCCCTCCACTTT.

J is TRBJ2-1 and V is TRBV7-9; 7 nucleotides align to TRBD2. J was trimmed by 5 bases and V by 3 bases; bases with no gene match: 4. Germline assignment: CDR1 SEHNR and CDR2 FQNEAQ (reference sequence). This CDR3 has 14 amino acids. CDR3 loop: CASSFLADHNEQFF. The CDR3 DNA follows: TGTGCCAGCAGCTTTCTAGCGGACCACAATGAGCAGTTCTTC.

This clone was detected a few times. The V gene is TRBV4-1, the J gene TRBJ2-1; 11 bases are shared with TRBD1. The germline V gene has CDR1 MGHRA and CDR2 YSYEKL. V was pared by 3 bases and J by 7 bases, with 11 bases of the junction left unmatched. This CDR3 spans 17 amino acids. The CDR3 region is CASSQGRDRGFRNEQFF. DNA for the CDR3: TGCGCCAGCAGCCAGGGCCGGGACAGGGGGTTTAGGAATGAGCAGTTCTTC.

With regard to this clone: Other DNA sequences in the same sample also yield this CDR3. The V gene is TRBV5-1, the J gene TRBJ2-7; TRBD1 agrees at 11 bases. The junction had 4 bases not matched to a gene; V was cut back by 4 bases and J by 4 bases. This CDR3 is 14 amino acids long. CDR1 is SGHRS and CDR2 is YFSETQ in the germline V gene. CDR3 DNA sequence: TGCGCCAGCAGCCCGGACAGGGGGCAATACGAGCAGTACTTC. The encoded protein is CASSPDRGQYEQYF.

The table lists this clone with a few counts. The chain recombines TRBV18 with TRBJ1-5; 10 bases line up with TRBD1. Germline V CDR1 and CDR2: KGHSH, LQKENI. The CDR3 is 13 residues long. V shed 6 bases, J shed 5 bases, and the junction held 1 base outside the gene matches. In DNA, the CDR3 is TGTGCCAGCTCCGGGACAGGGGATCAGCCCCAGCATTTT. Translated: CASSGTGDQPQHF.

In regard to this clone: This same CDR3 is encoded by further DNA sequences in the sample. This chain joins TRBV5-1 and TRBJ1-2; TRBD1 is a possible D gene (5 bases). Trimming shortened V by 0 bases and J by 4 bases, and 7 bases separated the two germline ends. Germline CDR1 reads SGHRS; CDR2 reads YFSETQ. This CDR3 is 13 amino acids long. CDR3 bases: TGCGCCAGCAGCTTGGACAGGAGCTATGGCTACACCTTC. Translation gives CASSLDRSYGYTF.

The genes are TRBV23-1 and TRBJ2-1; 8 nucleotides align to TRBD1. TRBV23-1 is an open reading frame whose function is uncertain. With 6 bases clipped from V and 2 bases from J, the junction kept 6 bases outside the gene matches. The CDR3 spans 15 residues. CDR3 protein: CASRPDRAAYNEQFF. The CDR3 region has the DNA TGCGCCAGCAGACCGGACAGGGCGGCCTACAATGAGCAGTTCTTC.

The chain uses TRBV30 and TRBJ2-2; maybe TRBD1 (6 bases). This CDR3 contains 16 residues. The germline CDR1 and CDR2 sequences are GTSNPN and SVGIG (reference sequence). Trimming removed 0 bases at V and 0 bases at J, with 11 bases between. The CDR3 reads CAWSVKGTPNTGELFF. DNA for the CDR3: TGTGCCTGGAGTGTAAAGGGGACACCGAACACCGGGGAGCTGTTTTTT.

CDR3 sequence (DNA): TGTGCCAGCTCACCACGTGCGGGTCCTAGCAATCAGCCCCAGCATTTT. Translation: CASSPRAGPSNQPQHF. The chain carries TRBV18 and TRBJ1-5; D is unresolved. The CDR3 loop spans 16 amino acids. V was clipped by 1 base and J by 0 bases, with 10 bases between them. Germline loops: CDR1 KGHSH, CDR2 LQKENI.

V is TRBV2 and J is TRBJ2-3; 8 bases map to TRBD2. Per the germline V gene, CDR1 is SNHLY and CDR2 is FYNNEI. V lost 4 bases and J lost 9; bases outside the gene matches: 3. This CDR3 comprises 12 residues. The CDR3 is CASSVLAGTQYF. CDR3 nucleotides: TGTGCCAGCAGTGTGTTAGCGGGAACGCAGTATTTT.